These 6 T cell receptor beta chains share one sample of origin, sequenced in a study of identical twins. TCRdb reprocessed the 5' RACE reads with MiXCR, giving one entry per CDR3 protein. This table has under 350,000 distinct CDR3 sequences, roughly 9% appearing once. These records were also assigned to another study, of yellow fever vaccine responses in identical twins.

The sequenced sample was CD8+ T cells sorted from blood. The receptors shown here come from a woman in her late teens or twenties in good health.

CDR3 DNA sequence: TGTGCCAGCAGCCCTCCCGGGACAGGGGGGAATTTTAAGCAGTTCTTC. It encodes CASSPPGTGGNFKQFF. J is TRBJ2-1 and V is TRBV7-9, with 11 positions matching TRBD1. In germline, CDR1 is SEHNR, CDR2 FQNEAQ (reference sequence). After removal of 5 bases from V and 11 bases from J, the junction contained 14 bases not matched to a gene. This CDR3 region has 16 residues.

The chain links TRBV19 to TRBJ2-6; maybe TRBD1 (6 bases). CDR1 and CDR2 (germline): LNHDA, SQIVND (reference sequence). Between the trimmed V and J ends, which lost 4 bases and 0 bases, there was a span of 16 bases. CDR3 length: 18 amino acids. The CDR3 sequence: CASSTWTVSTSGANVLTF. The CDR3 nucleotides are TGTGCCAGTAGTACCTGGACAGTTTCGACCTCTGGGGCCAACGTCCTGACTTTC.

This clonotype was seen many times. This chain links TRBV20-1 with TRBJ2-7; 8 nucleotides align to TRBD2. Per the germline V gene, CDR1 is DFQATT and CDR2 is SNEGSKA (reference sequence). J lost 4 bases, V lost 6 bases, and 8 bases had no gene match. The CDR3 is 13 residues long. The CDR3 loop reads CSALPLAVYEQYF. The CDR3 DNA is TGCAGTGCCCTCCCACTAGCGGTTTACGAGCAGTACTTC.

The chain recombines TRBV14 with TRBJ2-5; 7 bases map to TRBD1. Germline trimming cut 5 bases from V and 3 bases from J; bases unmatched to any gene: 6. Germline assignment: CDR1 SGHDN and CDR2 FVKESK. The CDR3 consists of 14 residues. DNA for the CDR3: TGTGCCAGCAGCTCTCTTCAGGGGGAAGAGACCCAGTACTTC. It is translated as CASSSLQGEETQYF.

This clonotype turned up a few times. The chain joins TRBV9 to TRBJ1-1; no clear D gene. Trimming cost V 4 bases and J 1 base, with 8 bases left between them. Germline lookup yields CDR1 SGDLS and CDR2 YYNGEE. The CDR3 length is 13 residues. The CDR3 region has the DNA TGTGCCAGCAGCCCCTACGAGAACACTGAAGCTTTCTTT. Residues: CASSPYENTEAFF.

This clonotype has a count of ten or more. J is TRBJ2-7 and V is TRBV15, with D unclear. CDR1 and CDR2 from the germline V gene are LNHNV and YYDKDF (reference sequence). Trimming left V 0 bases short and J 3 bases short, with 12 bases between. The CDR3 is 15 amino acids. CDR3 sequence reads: CATSRDIESGYEQYF. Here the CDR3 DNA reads TGTGCCACCAGCAGAGACATCGAATCGGGCTACGAGCAGTACTTC.